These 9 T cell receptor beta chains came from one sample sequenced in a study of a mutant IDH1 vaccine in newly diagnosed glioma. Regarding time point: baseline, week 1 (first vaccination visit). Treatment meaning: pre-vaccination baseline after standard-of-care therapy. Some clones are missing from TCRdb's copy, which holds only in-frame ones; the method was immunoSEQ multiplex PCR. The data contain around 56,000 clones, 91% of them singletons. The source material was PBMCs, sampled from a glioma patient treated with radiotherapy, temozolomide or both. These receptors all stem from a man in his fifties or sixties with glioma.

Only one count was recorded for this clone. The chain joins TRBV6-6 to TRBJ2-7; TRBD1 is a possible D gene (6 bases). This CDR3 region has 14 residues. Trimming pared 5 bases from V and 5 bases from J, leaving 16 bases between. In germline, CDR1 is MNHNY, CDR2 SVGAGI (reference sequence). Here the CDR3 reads CASSRTQGQNEQYF. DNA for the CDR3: TGTGCCAGCAGTAGAACCCAGGGGCAGAACGAGCAGTACTTC.

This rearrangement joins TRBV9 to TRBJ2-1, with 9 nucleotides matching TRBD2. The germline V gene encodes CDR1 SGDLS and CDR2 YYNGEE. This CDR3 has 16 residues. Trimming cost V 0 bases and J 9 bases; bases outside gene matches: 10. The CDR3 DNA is TGTGCCAGCAGCGTAGTAGGGCTAGCGGGAACGGCTGAGCAGTTCTTC. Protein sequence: CASSVVGLAGTAEQFF. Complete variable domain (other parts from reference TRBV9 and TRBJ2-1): DSGVTQTPKHLITATGQRVTLRCSPRSGDLSVYWYQQSLDQGLQFLIQYYNGEERAKGNILERFSAQQFPDLHSELNLSSLELGDSALYFCASSVVGLAGTAEQFFGPGTRLTVL.

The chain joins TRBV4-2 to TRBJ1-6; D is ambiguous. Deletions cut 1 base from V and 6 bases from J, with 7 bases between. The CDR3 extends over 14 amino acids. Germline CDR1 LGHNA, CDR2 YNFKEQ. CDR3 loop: CASSQAFGNSPLHF. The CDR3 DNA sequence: TGTGCCAGCAGCCAAGCTTTCGGTAATTCACCCCTCCACTTT.

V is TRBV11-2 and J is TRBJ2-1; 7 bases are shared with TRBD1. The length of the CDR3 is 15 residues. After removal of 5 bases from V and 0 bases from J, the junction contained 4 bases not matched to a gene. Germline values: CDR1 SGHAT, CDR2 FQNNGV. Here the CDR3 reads CASSPDRRSYNEQFF. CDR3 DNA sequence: TGTGCCAGCAGCCCGGACAGGCGCTCCTACAATGAGCAGTTCTTC.

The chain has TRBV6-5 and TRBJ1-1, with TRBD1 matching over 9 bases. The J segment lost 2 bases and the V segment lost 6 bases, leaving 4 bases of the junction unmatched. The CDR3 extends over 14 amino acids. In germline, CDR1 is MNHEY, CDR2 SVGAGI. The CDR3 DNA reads TGTGCCAGCAGCCCGGACAGGGGAAACACTGAAGCTTTCTTT. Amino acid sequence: CASSPDRGNTEAFF.

The CDR3 region is CASSRPATDDSYEQYF. Written as DNA, the CDR3 is TGTGCCAGCAGTAGGCCCGCAACAGACGACTCCTACGAGCAGTACTTC. The rearrangement links TRBV28 to TRBJ2-7; D is uncertain. The CDR3 loop spans 16 amino acids. Germline V gene data show CDR1 as MDHEN and CDR2 as SYDVKM. V was pared by 5 bases and J by 0 bases, with 17 bases between.

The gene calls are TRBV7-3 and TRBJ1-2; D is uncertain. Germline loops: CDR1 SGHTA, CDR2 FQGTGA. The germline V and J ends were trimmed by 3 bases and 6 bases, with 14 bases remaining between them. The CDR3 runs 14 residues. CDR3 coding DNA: TGTGCCAGCAGCTTTGGTCGGCCTGGGGATGGCTACACCTTC. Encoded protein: CASSFGRPGDGYTF.

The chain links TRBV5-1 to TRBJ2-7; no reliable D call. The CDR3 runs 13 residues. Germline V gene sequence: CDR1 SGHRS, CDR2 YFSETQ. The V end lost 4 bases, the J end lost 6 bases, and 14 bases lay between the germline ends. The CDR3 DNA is TGCGCCAGCAGCGTGGATCCCTTCCCCGAGCAGTACTTC. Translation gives CASSVDPFPEQYF.

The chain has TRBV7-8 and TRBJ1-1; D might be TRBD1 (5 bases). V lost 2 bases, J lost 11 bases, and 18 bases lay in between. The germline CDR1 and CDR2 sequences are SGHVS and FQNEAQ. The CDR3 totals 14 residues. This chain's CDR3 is CASSLRGEGSWAFF. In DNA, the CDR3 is TGTGCCAGCAGCTTAAGGGGTGAGGGTTCTTGGGCTTTCTTT.